The present TCR beta chain was sequenced within a study of OX40 agonist ivuxolimab in advanced cancers. The CDR3 runs 13 residues. The germline V gene encodes CDR1 MDHEN and CDR2 SYDVKM. Libraries were prepared by immunoSEQ multiplex PCR; TCRdb keeps only in-frame clonotypes and omits some of them. The table records under 45,000 clones, about 70% of them present only once. The receptor comes from an adult with an advanced solid tumor such as melanoma, head and neck, liver or kidney cancer. The chain joins TRBV28 to TRBJ2-5, with a tentative D call TRBD1 (6 bases). Judging by the DNA end, TRBJ2-7 fits better; the J call may be wrong. The sample consisted of CD4+ or CD8+ T cells sorted from blood, taken in a trial of the OX40 agonist ivuxolimab. The CDR3 loop reads CASSPGAAYEQYF. CDR3 DNA sequence: TGTGCCAGCAGTCCAGGGGCTGCCTACGAGCAGTACTTC.